These 25 T cell receptor beta chains share one sample of origin, sequenced in a study of early stage breast cancer tumors. Sequencing used immunoSEQ multiplex PCR; TCRdb keeps in-frame clones, though not all of them. The table shows 25,000 to 30,000 clones, with approximately 72% occurring only once. The sample taken for sequencing was blood. These receptors all stem from a person aged 45-60 years with breast cancer.

The chain links TRBV9 to TRBJ1-1; D is ambiguous. The CDR3 runs to 14 residues. V dropped 4 bases and J dropped 0 bases, with 10 bases sitting between them. The germline gives CDR1 SGDLS, CDR2 YYNGEE. As DNA, the CDR3 is TGTGCCAGCAGCCGGACGGAAATGAACACTGAAGCTTTCTTT. Translating it yields CASSRTEMNTEAFF. Looking up the rest from reference TRBV9 and TRBJ1-1 gives the full variable domain: DSGVTQTPKHLITATGQRVTLRCSPRSGDLSVYWYQQSLDQGLQFLIQYYNGEERAKGNILERFSAQQFPDLHSELNLSSLELGDSALYFCASSRTEMNTEAFFGQGTRLTVV.

The chain carries TRBV5-6 and TRBJ2-7; TRBD2 matches at 7 bases. Germline trimming cut 0 bases from V and 1 base from J; bases unmatched to any gene: 4. The CDR3 covers 15 residues. Germline lookup yields CDR1 SGHDT and CDR2 YYEEEE. The CDR3 coding sequence is TGTGCCAGCAGCTTGGGTGGAGCGGGGTCCTACGAGCAGTACTTC. The encoded protein is CASSLGGAGSYEQYF.

The chain combines TRBV11-3 with TRBJ1-1, with 7 bases matching TRBD1. Germline CDR1 SGHNT, CDR2 YENEEA. The CDR3 totals 17 residues. V was clipped by 1 base and J by 0 bases; unmatched bases: 8. The CDR3 bases are TGTGCCAGCAGCTTAGGCGGCAGGGGGGGGGTGAACACTGAAGCTTTCTTT. Amino acid sequence: CASSLGGRGGVNTEAFF. Full variable domain (outside the CDR3, taken from reference TRBV11-3 and TRBJ1-1): EAGVVQSPRYKIIEKKQPVAFWCNPISGHNTLYWYLQNLGQGPELLIRYENEEAVDDSQLPKDRFSAERLKGVDSTLKIQPAELGDSAVYLCASSLGGRGGVNTEAFFGQGTRLTVV.

This clone is a singleton in its sample. V gene TRBV5-1 combines with J gene TRBJ1-1; D gene unclear. CDR1 and CDR2 from the germline V gene are SGHRS and YFSETQ. This CDR3 region has 12 residues. V lost 4 bases and J 10 bases, leaving 14 bases between the germline ends. This CDR3 reads CASSPDLVPAFF. Here the CDR3 DNA reads TGCGCCAGCAGCCCCGATTTGGTACCAGCTTTCTTT.

Notes on this clone: A read error may account for a junction end that differs from germline. V is TRBV6-5 and J is TRBJ2-7; 11 bases are shared with TRBD1. Germline V CDR1 and CDR2: MNHEY, SVGAGI. The CDR3 covers 14 residues. CDR3 nucleotides: TGTGCCATCAGTGGGGACAGGGGGGCCTACGAGCAGTACTTC. This sequence encodes CAISGDRGAYEQYF.

V gene TRBV5-4 combines with J gene TRBJ2-5; D possibly uses TRBD1 or TRBD2 (5 bases each). V was shortened by 4 bases and J by 5 bases, with 15 bases between the two germline ends. Germline assignment: CDR1 SGHNT and CDR2 YYREEE (reference sequence). The CDR3 sequence is 14 residues long. The CDR3 DNA sequence: TGTGCCAGCAGCGAACACAGGACTCGGGAGACCCAGTACTTC. Translated: CASSEHRTRETQYF.

The sample holds a few counts of this clone. This rearrangement joins TRBV7-3 to TRBJ2-3, with 7 bases aligning to TRBD2. The ends lost 4 bases at V and 5 bases at J; junction bases unmatched: 9. The CDR3 spans 15 residues. The germline gives CDR1 SGHTA, CDR2 FQGTGA. CDR3 DNA sequence: TGTGCCAGCAGCTCCAGGGCGGGAGAGGGAGATACGCAGTATTTT. It translates to CASSSRAGEGDTQYF.

This chain connects TRBV2 to TRBJ2-7, with 12 bases matching TRBD2. V lost 4 bases and J lost 6; bases outside the gene matches: 7. The CDR3 loop spans 15 amino acids. From germline, CDR1 is SNHLY and CDR2 FYNNEI. CDR3 sequence (DNA): TGTGCCAGCAGTGGAACCGGGACTAGCGGGTCCGAGCAGTACTTC. It is translated as CASSGTGTSGSEQYF. Using reference TRBV2 and TRBJ2-7 for the parts outside the CDR3, the full variable domain is EPEVTQTPSHQVTQMGQEVILRCVPISNHLYFYWYRQILGQKVEFLVSFYNNEISEKSEIFDDQFSVERPDGSNFTLKIRSTKLEDSAMYFCASSGTGTSGSEQYFGPGTRLTVT.

At least ten counts were recorded for this clone. V gene TRBV5-5 combines with J gene TRBJ2-2; D not resolved. V shed 5 bases and J shed 2 bases, with 13 bases lying between them. This CDR3 comprises 15 residues. The germline V gene encodes CDR1 SGHKS and CDR2 YYEKEE (reference sequence). In DNA form, the CDR3 reads TGTGCCAGCAGGTACGCAAGCAGCAACACCGGGGAGCTGTTTTTT. This codes for CASRYASSNTGELFF.

This clone showed up just a few times. The V call is TRBV19, the J call TRBJ2-3; TRBD1 might be the D (6 bases). This CDR3 is 14 amino acids long. With 5 bases removed from V and 2 bases from J, the gap between germline ends came to 11 bases. Looked up from germline, CDR1 is LNHDA and CDR2 is SQIVND (reference sequence). Here the CDR3 DNA reads TGTGCCAGTAGTCCCCAGGGGTTCACAGATACGCAGTATTTT. Encoded protein: CASSPQGFTDTQYF.

The rearrangement uses TRBV4-2 and TRBJ2-3; TRBD2 might be the D (6 bases). V was pared by 3 bases and J by 4 bases, with 8 bases between. The V gene's germline CDR1 is LGHNA and CDR2 YNFKEQ. This CDR3 is 13 amino acids long. The chain's CDR3 is CASSQGLADTQYF. CDR3 sequence (DNA): TGTGCCAGCAGCCAGGGACTCGCAGATACGCAGTATTTT.

This chain connects TRBV9 to TRBJ2-7; 8 bases fit TRBD2. V lost 4 bases, J lost 5 bases, and 11 bases stayed unmatched. There are 15 residues in the CDR3. Per germline, CDR1 SGDLS and CDR2 YYNGEE. CDR3 bases: TGTGCCAGCAGCATCAGCGGGAGTATGCTCGACGAGCAGTACTTC. Translated: CASSISGSMLDEQYF. The entire variable domain, with the rest obtained from reference TRBV9 and TRBJ2-7, is as follows: DSGVTQTPKHLITATGQRVTLRCSPRSGDLSVYWYQQSLDQGLQFLIQYYNGEERAKGNILERFSAQQFPDLHSELNLSSLELGDSALYFCASSISGSMLDEQYFGPGTRLTVT.

The CDR3 bases are TGTGCCAGCAGTCTAGGGGGGATCGGGGAGCTGTTTTTT. It yields the protein CASSLGGIGELFF. V is TRBV27 and J is TRBJ2-2, with D perhaps matching TRBD1 or TRBD2 (6 bases each). The germline CDR1 and CDR2 sequences are MNHEY and SMNVEV (reference sequence). The germline V and J ends were trimmed by 5 bases and 7 bases, with 11 bases remaining between them. CDR3 length: 13 residues.

V usage is TRBV6-1 and J usage is TRBJ1-3, with D perhaps TRBD1 (5 bases). Germline values: CDR1 MNHNS, CDR2 SASEGT. This CDR3 comprises 16 residues. Trimming stripped 4 bases from V and 4 bases from J, with 17 bases between. The CDR3 loop reads CASSVERGTAGNTIYF. CDR3 DNA sequence: TGTGCCAGCAGTGTTGAGAGGGGAACGGCGGGAAACACCATATATTTT.

V is TRBV19 and J is TRBJ2-3; tentatively, D is TRBD2 (5 bases). The ends were cut back, 6 bases at V and 1 base at J, with 14 bases in the middle. The CDR3 totals 15 residues. Germline V lookup: CDR1 LNHDA, CDR2 SQIVND (reference sequence). The CDR3 loop reads CASSDLGEGTDTQYF. CDR3 DNA: TGTGCCAGTAGCGACCTGGGAGAGGGCACAGATACGCAGTATTTT.

In its sample, this clone was seen once. This chain connects TRBV27 to TRBJ2-3; weak D call: TRBD1 (5 bases). Trimming stripped 6 bases from V and 4 bases from J, with 17 bases between. Germline V gives CDR1 MNHEY, CDR2 SMNVEV (reference sequence). This CDR3 spans 15 amino acids. The CDR3 loop reads CASRLPDSFPDTQYF. The DNA of the CDR3 is TGTGCCAGCAGACTTCCAGACAGCTTTCCAGATACGCAGTATTTT.

The chain joins TRBV12-5 to TRBJ2-1; D may be TRBD1 or TRBD2 (5 bases each). The CDR3 runs 15 residues. Germline-derived CDR1 and CDR2 are LGHNT and FRNRAP. Trimming shortened V by 7 bases and J by 4 bases, and 17 bases separated the two germline ends. CDR3 nucleotide sequence: TGTGCTAGTGCCCCCTCTAGAGGGGTGTACAATGAGCAGTTCTTC. The encoded protein is CASAPSRGVYNEQFF.

The rearrangement joins TRBV2 to TRBJ2-2; D remains unclear. The V gene's germline CDR1 is SNHLY and CDR2 FYNNEI. CDR3 length: 13 amino acids. Between the trimmed V and J ends, which lost 4 bases and 9 bases, there was a span of 12 bases. The chain's CDR3 is CASSARPLRELFF. CDR3 DNA sequence: TGTGCCAGCAGTGCCCGCCCCTTGCGGGAGCTGTTTTTT.

The chain links TRBV19 to TRBJ1-1, with D possibly matching TRBD1 (6 bases). The CDR3 runs to 12 residues. Trimming cost V 6 bases and J 11 bases, with 16 bases left between them. CDR1 is LNHDA, CDR2 SQIVND, per germline (reference sequence). CDR3 coding DNA: TGTGCCAGTAGAAGGGAACAGGGTTTTGCTTTCTTT. It specifies CASRREQGFAFF.

V gene TRBV18 combines with J gene TRBJ1-5; tentative D call: TRBD1 (6 bases). Trimming left V 3 bases short and J 6 bases short, with 18 bases between. The V gene's germline CDR1 is KGHSH and CDR2 LQKENI. This CDR3 contains 16 residues. The CDR3 is CASSPGLTGSGQPQHF. The CDR3 DNA reads as TGTGCCAGCTCACCGGGACTAACAGGGTCGGGTCAGCCCCAGCATTTT.

This rearrangement joins TRBV27 to TRBJ2-7, with 9 bases matching TRBD1. The CDR3 is 14 residues long. Germline trimming cut 8 bases from V and 1 base from J; bases unmatched to any gene: 6. CDR1 MNHEY and CDR2 SMNVEV come from the germline V gene (reference sequence). The CDR3 DNA sequence: TGTGCCAGCCAAGGGACAGGGACATCCTACGAGCAGTACTTC. Residues: CASQGTGTSYEQYF.

The chain carries TRBV18 and TRBJ1-1; a possible D gene is TRBD1 (5 bases). V shed 6 bases and J shed 2 bases, with 16 bases lying between them. This CDR3 comprises 15 residues. Germline assignment: CDR1 KGHSH and CDR2 LQKENI. The CDR3 sequence: CASSRRQPRNTEAFF. The DNA for the CDR3 is TGTGCCAGCTCCCGACGACAGCCTCGAAACACTGAAGCTTTCTTT.

V is TRBV15 and J is TRBJ2-1; D gene ambiguous. CDR3 length: 12 residues. V was clipped by 1 base and J by 8 bases, with 6 bases between them. In germline, CDR1 is LNHNV, CDR2 YYDKDF (reference sequence). The CDR3 protein is CATSRAGDEQFF. The CDR3 region has the DNA TGTGCCACCAGCAGAGCAGGTGATGAGCAGTTCTTC. Supplemented by reference TRBV15 and TRBJ2-1, the full variable domain reads DAMVIQNPRYQVTQFGKPVTLSCSQTLNHNVMYWYQQKSSQAPKLLFHYYDKDFNNEADTPDNFQSRRPNTSFCFLDIRSPGLGDTAMYLCATSRAGDEQFFGPGTRLTVL.

The chain has TRBV5-6 and TRBJ2-1; D remains unclear. Per the germline V gene, CDR1 is SGHDT and CDR2 is YYEEEE. This CDR3 spans 11 amino acids. Trimming removed 2 bases from V and 6 bases from J, with 3 bases in between. The CDR3 loop is CASSLANEQFF. CDR3 DNA sequence: TGTGCCAGCAGCTTAGCCAATGAGCAGTTCTTC.

The J gene is TRBJ2-2, the V gene TRBV2; 9 nucleotides line up with TRBD2. The CDR3 sequence is 15 residues long. The trim removed 5 bases at V and 5 bases at J, leaving 6 bases unmatched. The germline gives CDR1 SNHLY, CDR2 FYNNEI. The CDR3 here is CASSYSGSGTGELFF. The CDR3 DNA reads as TGTGCCAGCAGTTATAGCGGGAGTGGTACCGGGGAGCTGTTTTTT.